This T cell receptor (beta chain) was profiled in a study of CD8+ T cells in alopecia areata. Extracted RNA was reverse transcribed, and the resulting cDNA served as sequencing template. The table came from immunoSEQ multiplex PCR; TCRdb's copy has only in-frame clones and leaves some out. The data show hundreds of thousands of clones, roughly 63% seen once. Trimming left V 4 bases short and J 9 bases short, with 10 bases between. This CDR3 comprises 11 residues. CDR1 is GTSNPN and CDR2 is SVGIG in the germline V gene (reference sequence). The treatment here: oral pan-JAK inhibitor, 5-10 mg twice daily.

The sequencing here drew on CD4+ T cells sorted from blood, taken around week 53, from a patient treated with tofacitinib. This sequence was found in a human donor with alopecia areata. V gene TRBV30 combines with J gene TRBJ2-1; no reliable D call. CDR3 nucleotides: TGTGCCTGGAAGCTGATGGGTGAGCAGTTCTTC. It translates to CAWKLMGEQFF.